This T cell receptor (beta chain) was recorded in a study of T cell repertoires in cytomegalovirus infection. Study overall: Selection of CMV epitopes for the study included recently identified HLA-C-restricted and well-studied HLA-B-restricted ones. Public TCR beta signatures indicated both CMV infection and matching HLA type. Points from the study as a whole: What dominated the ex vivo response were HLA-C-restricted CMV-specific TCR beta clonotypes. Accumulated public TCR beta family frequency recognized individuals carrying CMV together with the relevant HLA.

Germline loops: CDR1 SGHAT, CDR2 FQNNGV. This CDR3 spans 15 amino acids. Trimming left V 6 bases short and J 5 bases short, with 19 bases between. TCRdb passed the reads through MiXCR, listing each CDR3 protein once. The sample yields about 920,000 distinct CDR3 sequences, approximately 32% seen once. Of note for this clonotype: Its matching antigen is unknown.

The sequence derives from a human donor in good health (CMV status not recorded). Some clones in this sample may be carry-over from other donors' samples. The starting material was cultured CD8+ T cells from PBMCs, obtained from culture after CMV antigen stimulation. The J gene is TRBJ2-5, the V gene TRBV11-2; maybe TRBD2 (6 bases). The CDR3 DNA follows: TGTGCCAGCAGAATAACAGGCAACGCGGGGGAGACCCAGTACTTC. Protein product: CASRITGNAGETQYF.